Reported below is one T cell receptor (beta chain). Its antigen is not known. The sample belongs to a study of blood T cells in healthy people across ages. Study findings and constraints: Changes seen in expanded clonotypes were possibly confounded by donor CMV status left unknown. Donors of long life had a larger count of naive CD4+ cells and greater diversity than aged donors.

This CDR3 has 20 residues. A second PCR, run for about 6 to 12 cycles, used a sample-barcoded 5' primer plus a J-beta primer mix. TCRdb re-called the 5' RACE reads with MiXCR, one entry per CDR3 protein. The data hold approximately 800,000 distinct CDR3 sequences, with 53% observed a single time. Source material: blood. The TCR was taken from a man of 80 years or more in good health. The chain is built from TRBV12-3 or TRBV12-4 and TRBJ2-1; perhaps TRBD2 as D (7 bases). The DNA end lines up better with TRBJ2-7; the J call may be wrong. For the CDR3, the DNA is TGTGCCAGCAAATCCTACCAACTAGGGGGAGTGACTAGCTCCTACAATGAGCAGTACTTC. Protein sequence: CASKSYQLGGVTSSYNEQYF.